The text below deals with one T cell receptor beta chain. Germline values: CDR1 SGHRS, CDR2 YFSETQ. Deletions cut 5 bases from V and 5 bases from J, with 16 bases between. The CDR3 sequence is 15 residues long. The data belong to a study of blood T cell repertoires in COVID-19. Across the whole study: Samples came from the United States, Italy and Spain, spanning acute and convalescent COVID-19. From T cells, B-cell-depleted T cells, or PBMCs came the material, which was cDNA or gDNA.

The data were produced by immunoSEQ multiplex PCR, yet TCRdb's version contains in-frame clones alone and is incomplete. The sample consists of about 130,000 clones, about four fifths of them appearing once. The specimen sequenced was peripheral blood. This TCR was recovered from a human donor in a cohort sampled during active COVID-19. This chain joins TRBV5-1 and TRBJ2-2; weak D call: TRBD1 (6 bases). The DNA of the CDR3 is TGCGCCAGCAGAGCTACAGGGTGGGGGACCGGGGAGCTGTTTTTT. Translated: CASRATGWGTGELFF.